The T cell receptor (beta chain) described here comes from a study of CD8 T cell repertoires and HIV-1 epitope variants. Study-level background: T cells were stimulated with Twenty-five Gag and Nef peptides separately.

The method was immunoSEQ multiplex PCR; TCRdb's version includes in-frame clones alone and lacks a portion of them. The sample records around 5,200 clones, roughly 60% being singletons. Per the germline V gene, CDR1 is SNHLY and CDR2 is FYNNEI. V was clipped by 9 bases and J by 6 bases, with 11 bases between them. The CDR3 runs 12 residues. With regard to this clone: Its cognate antigen is unknown.

The sequenced sample consisted of cultured CD8+ T cells derived from PBMCs. The V call is TRBV2, the J call TRBJ2-2, with D possibly being TRBD2 (5 bases). The source is a male donor with HIV. The CDR3 reads CASTPGSGELFF. Here the CDR3 DNA reads TGTGCCAGTACCCCGGGGTCCGGGGAGCTGTTTTTT.